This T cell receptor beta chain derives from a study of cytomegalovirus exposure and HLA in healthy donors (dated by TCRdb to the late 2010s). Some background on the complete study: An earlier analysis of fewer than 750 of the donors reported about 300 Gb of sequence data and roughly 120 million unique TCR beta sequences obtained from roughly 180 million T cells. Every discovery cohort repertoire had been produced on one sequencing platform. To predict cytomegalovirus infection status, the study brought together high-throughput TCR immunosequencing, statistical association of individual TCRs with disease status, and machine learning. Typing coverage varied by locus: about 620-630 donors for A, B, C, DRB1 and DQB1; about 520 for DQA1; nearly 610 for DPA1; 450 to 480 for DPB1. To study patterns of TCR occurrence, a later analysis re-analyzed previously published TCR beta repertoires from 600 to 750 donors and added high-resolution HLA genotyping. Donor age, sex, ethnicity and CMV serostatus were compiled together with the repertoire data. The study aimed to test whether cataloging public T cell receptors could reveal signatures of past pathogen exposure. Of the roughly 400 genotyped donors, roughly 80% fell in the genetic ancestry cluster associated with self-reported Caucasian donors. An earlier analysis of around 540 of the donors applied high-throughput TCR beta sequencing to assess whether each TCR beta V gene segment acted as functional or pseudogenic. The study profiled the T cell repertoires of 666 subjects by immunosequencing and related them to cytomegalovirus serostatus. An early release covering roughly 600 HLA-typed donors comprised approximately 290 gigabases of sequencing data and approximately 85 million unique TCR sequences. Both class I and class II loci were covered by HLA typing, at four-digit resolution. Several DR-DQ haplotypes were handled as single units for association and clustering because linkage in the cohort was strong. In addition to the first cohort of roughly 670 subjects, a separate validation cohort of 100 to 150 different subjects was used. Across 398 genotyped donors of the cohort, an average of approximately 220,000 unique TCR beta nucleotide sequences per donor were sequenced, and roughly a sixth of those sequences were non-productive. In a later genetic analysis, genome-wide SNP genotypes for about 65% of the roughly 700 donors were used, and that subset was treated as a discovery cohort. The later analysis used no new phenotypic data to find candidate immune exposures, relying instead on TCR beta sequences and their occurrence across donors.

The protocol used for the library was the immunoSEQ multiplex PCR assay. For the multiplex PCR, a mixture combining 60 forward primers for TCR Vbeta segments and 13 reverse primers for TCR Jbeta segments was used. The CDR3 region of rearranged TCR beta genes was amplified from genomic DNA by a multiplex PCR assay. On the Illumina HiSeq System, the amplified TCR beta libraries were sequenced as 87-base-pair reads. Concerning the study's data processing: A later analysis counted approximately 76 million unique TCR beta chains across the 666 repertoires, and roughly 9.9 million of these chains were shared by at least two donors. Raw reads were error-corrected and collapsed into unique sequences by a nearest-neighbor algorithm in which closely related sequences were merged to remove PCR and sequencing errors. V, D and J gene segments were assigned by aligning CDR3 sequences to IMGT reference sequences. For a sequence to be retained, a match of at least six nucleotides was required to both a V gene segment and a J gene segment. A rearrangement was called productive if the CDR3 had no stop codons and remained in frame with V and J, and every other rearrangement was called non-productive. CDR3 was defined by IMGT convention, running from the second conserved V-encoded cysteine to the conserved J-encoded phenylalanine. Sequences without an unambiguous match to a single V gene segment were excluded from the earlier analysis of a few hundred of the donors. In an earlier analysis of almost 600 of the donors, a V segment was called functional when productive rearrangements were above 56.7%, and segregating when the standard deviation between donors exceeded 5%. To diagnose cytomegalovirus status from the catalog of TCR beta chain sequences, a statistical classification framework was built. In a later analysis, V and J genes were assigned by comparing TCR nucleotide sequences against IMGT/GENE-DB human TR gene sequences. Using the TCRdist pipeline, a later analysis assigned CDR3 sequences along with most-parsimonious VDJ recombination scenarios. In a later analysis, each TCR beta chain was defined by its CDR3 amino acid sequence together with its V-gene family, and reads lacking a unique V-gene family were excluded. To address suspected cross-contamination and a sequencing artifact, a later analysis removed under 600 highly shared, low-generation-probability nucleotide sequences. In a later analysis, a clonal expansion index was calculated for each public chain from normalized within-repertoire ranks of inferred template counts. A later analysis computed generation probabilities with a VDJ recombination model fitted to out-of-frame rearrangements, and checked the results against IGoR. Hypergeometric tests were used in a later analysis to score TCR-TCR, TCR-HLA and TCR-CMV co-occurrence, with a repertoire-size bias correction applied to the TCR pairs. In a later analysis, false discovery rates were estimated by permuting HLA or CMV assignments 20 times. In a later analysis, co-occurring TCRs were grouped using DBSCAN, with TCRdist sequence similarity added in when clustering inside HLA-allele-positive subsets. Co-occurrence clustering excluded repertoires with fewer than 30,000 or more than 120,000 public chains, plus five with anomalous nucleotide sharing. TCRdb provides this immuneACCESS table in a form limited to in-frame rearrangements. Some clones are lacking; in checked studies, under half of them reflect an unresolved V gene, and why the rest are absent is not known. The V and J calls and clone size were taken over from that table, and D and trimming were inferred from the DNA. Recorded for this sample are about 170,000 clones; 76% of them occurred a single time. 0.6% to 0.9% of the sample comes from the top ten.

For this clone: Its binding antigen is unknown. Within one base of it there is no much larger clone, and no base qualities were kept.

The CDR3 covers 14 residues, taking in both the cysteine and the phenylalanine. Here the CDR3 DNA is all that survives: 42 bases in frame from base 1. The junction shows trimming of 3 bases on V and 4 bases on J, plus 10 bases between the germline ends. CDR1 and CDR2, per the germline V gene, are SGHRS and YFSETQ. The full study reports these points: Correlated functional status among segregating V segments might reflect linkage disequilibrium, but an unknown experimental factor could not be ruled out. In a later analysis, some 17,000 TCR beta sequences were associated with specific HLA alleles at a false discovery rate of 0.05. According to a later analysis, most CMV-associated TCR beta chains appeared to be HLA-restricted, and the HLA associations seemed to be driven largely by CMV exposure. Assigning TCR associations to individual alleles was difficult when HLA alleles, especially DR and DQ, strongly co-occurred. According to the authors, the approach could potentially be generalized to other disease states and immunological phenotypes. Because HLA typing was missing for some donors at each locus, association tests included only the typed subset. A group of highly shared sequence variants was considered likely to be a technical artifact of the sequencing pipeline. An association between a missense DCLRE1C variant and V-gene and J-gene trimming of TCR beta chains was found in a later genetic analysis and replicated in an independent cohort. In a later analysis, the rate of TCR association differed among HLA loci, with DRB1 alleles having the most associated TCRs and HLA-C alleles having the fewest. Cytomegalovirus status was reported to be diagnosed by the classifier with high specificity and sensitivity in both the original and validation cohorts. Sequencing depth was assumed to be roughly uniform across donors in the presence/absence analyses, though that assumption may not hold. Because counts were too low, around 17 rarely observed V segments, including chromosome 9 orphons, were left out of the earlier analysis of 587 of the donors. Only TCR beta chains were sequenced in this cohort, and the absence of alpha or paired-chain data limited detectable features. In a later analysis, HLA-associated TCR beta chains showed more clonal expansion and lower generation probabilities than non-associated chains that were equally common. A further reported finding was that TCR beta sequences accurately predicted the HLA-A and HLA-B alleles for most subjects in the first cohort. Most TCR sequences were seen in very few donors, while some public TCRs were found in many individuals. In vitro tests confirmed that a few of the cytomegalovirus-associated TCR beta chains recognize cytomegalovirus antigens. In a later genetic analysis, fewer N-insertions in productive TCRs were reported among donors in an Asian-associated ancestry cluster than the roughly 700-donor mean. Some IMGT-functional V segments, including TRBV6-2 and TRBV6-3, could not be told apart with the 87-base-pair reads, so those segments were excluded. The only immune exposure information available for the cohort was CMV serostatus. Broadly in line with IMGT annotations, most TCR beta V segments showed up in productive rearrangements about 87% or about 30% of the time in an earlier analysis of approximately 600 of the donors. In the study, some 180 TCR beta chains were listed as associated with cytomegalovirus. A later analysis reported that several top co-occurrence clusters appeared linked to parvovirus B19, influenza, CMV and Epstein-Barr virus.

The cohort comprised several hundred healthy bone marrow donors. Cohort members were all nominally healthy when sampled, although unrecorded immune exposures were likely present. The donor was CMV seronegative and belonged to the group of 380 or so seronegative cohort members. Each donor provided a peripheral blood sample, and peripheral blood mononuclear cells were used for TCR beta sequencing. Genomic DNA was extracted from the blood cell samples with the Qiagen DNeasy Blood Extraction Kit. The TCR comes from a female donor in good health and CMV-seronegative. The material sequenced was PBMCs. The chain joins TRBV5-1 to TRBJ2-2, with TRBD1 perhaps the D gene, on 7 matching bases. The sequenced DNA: TGCGCCAGCAGCTCGCAGGGGGGCACCGGGGAGCTGTTTTTT. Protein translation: CASSSQGGTGELFF.